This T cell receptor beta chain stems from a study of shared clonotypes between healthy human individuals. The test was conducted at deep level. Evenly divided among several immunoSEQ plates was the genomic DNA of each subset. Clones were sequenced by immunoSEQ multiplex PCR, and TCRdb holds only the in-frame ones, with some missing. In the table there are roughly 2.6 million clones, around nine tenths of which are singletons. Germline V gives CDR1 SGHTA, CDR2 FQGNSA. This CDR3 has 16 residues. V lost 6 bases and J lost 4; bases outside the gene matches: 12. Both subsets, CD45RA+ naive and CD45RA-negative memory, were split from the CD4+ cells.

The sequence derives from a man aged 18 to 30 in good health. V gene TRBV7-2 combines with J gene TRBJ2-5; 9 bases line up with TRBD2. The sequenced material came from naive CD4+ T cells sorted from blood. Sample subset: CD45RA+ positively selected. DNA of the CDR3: TGTGCCAGCAGTCACCGGCTAGCGGGACTGGGAGAGACCCAGTACTTC. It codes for CASSHRLAGLGETQYF.